Each of the 26 T cell receptor beta chains below was sequenced from the same sample in a study of blood T cells in healthy people across ages. Combining a sample-barcoded 5' primer with a J-beta primer mix, a second PCR ran for about 7 to 12 cycles. TCRdb reprocessed the 5' RACE reads via MiXCR and lists one record per CDR3 protein. The profile shows roughly 1,500,000 distinct CDR3 sequences, approximately 38% of them singletons. Sequencing used blood. The source of these receptors is a woman under 30 in good health.

The chain is built from TRBV3-1 and TRBJ1-5; no reliable D call. Trimming stripped 1 base from V and 6 bases from J, with 10 bases between. Germline V gene sequence: CDR1 LGHDT, CDR2 YNNKEL (reference sequence). CDR3 size: 14 residues. CDR3 nucleotide sequence: TGTGCCAGCAGCCAAGGGGCGGGGAGTCAGCCCCAGCATTTT. Protein product: CASSQGAGSQPQHF.

In its sample, this clonotype was seen a few times. This chain links TRBV20-1 with TRBJ2-2; D is undetermined. The V gene lost 3 bases and the J gene lost 1 base, with 9 bases spanning the gap. The CDR3 loop spans 14 amino acids. CDR1 is DFQATT and CDR2 is SNEGSKA in the germline V gene (reference sequence). The CDR3 loop is CSASPSGNTGELFF. DNA for the CDR3: TGCAGTGCTAGTCCCAGTGGGAACACCGGGGAGCTGTTTTTT.

Worth noting for this clonotype: At one boundary the junction diverges from the germline segment, which might be a read error. The chain recombines TRBV29-1 with TRBJ2-5; no clear D gene. There are 13 residues in the CDR3. The germline V gene has CDR1 SQVTM and CDR2 ANQGSEA. The CDR3 coding sequence is TGCAGCGTAGAAGAGATATTACAAGAGACCCAGTACTTC. Its protein is CSVEEILQETQYF.

V and J are TRBV7-2 and TRBJ2-5, with a weak D call TRBD2 (6 bases). V dropped 5 bases and J dropped 2 bases, with 12 bases sitting between them. Looked up from germline, CDR1 is SGHTA and CDR2 is FQGNSA. This CDR3 comprises 14 residues. The CDR3 nucleotides are TGTGCCAGCAGCCGGGGGATCGCGCAAGAGACCCAGTACTTC. It yields the protein CASSRGIAQETQYF.

J is TRBJ2-5 and V is TRBV7-9, with 8 bases lining up with TRBD1. V shed 7 bases and J 2 bases; nucleotides not matched to a gene: 3. CDR3 size: 13 residues. The germline gives CDR1 SEHNR, CDR2 FQNEAQ (reference sequence). The CDR3 reads CASIRTGQETQYF. The CDR3 coding sequence is TGTGCCAGCATACGGACAGGGCAAGAGACCCAGTACTTC.

J is TRBJ1-6 and V is TRBV2; unclear D gene. Germline values: CDR1 SNHLY, CDR2 FYNNEI. The V end lost 8 bases, the J end lost 8 bases, and 16 bases lay between the germline ends. The CDR3 consists of 14 residues. This CDR3 is CASCYGRLYSPLHF. CDR3 in DNA: TGTGCCAGCTGTTACGGGAGGTTGTATTCACCCCTCCACTTT.

The chain combines TRBV5-1 with TRBJ2-5; 7 bases match TRBD2. Germline CDR1 is SGHRS and CDR2 is YFSETQ. The length of the CDR3 is 15 residues. The V and J ends lost 2 bases and 11 bases, in that order; junction bases with no gene match: 15. CDR3 sequence: CASSLSLAASGEQYF. The CDR3, as DNA: TGCGCCAGCAGCTTAAGCCTAGCGGCCTCGGGGGAGCAGTACTTC.

This clonotype has a handful of counts. The rearrangement joins TRBV5-1 to TRBJ2-1; TRBD2 matches 12 bases. The CDR3 is 15 amino acids. Germline loops: CDR1 SGHRS, CDR2 YFSETQ. Losses at the gene ends were 4 bases for V and 8 bases for J; bases not matched to a gene: 7. The CDR3 bases are TGCGCCAGCAGCCCACCTAGCGGGGGGGCCGATGAGCAGTTCTTC. Protein product: CASSPPSGGADEQFF. The variable domain in full, with the rest retrieved from reference TRBV5-1 and TRBJ2-1, is KAGVTQTPRYLIKTRGQQVTLSCSPISGHRSVSWYQQTPGQGLQFLFEYFSETQRNKGNFPGRFSGRQFSNSRSEMNVSTLELGDSALYLCASSPPSGGADEQFFGPGTRLTVL.

This chain connects TRBV6-5 to TRBJ2-2; D is possibly TRBD2 (6 bases). The V gene lost 5 bases and the J gene lost 4 bases, with 17 bases spanning the gap. Germline lookup yields CDR1 MNHEY and CDR2 SVGAGI. CDR3 length equals 16 residues. The CDR3 reads CASSRGTLAGTGELFF. The CDR3 DNA follows: TGTGCCAGCAGTCGAGGGACTCTCGCGGGCACCGGGGAGCTGTTTTTT.

The chain links TRBV12-3 or TRBV12-4 to TRBJ2-7; D remains ambiguous. With the DNA end fitting TRBJ2-4 better, the J assignment may be wrong. The CDR3 is 13 amino acids. Here the CDR3 DNA reads TGTGCCAGCAGTTTCCCAGCCAAAAACATTCAGTACTTC. Its translation: CASSFPAKNIQYF.

This clonotype was counted only a few times. The chain uses TRBV4-1 and TRBJ2-1; TRBD2 matches at 14 bases. Trimming took 0 bases from V and 6 from J; bases not matched to a gene: 4. This CDR3 has 17 residues. Germline CDR1 and CDR2: MGHRA and YSYEKL. For the CDR3, the DNA is TGCGCCAGCAGCCAAGAGGGACTAGCGGGAGTACGCAATGAGCAGTTCTTC. It is translated as CASSQEGLAGVRNEQFF.

V usage is TRBV6-1 and J usage is TRBJ2-5; D might be TRBD1 (6 bases). With 6 bases removed from V and 2 bases from J, the gap between germline ends came to 13 bases. From germline, CDR1 is MNHNS and CDR2 SASEGT. The CDR3 extends over 14 amino acids. For the CDR3, the DNA is TGTGCCAGCAGAGTCGACAGGCTTCAAGAGACCCAGTACTTC. Translated: CASRVDRLQETQYF.

A note on this clonotype: Since the CDR3 does not end with the conserved phenylalanine or tryptophan, this likely comes from a read error. This chain joins TRBV7-2 and TRBJ2-7; the D gene is possibly TRBD2 (6 bases). Looked up from germline, CDR1 is SGHTA and CDR2 is FQGNSA. This CDR3 is 15 amino acids long. Trimming shortened V by 1 base and J by 2 bases, and 12 bases separated the two germline ends. DNA of the CDR3: TGTGCCAGCAGCTTAGTGGCGGGGTCAACCTACGAGCAGTACTCC. It codes for CASSLVAGSTYEQYS.

The chain uses TRBV3-1 and TRBJ2-4, with D uncertain. The end of the DNA aligns better with TRBJ2-7, so the J call may be wrong. The CDR3 length is 14 residues. Germline CDR1 and CDR2: LGHDT and YNNKEL (reference sequence). The CDR3 reads CASSHGDGSYEQYF. CDR3 sequence (DNA): TGTGCCAGCAGCCATGGAGACGGTTCCTACGAGCAGTACTTC.

The CDR3 DNA sequence: TGTGCCAGCAGCAGAGAGGGAGGGGGGAACACTGAAGCTTTCTTT. Protein: CASSREGGGNTEAFF. The chain has TRBV9 and TRBJ1-1; TRBD1 is a possible D gene (6 bases). Germline V CDR1 and CDR2: SGDLS, YYNGEE. The CDR3 has 15 residues. V lost 4 bases to trimming and J lost 1 base, with 14 bases between them.

Points on this clonotype: An end of the junction differs from the germline gene, which may be a read error. The CDR3 DNA reads TGTGCCAACAGTTCCGGGACACGCACTGAGGCTTTCTTT. This sequence encodes CANSSGTRTEAFF. The chain links TRBV2 to TRBJ1-1, with D perhaps TRBD1 (6 bases). Germline assignment: CDR1 SNHLY and CDR2 FYNNEI. CDR3 length: 13 residues.

This sequence joins TRBV20-1 and TRBJ2-5; D unresolved. CDR1 and CDR2 from the germline V gene are DFQATT and SNEGSKA (reference sequence). This CDR3 has 15 residues. Between the trimmed V and J ends, which lost 1 base and 2 bases, there was a span of 14 bases. Here the CDR3 reads CSARVKGQAQETQYF. CDR3 nucleotide sequence: TGCAGTGCTAGAGTGAAAGGGCAGGCACAAGAGACCCAGTACTTC.

This clonotype was counted only a few times. V and J are TRBV7-9 and TRBJ2-2, with 13 bases matching TRBD2. The CDR3 has 15 residues. Germline CDR1 and CDR2: SEHNR and FQNEAQ (reference sequence). V lost 6 bases, J lost 7 bases, and 5 bases stayed unmatched. The CDR3 region is CASRGTSGKDGELFF. Here the CDR3 DNA reads TGTGCCAGCAGGGGGACTAGCGGGAAGGACGGGGAGCTGTTTTTT.

For the CDR3, the DNA is TGCAGCGGGGATGAGCAGTACTTC. Translating gives CSGDEQYF. The gene calls are TRBV29-1 and TRBJ2-7; D ambiguous. Germline V gives CDR1 SQVTM, CDR2 ANQGSEA. V was clipped by 7 bases and J by 7 bases, with 5 bases between them. This CDR3 has 8 amino acids.

This clonotype has only a few counts. The gene calls are TRBV29-1 and TRBJ2-7; maybe TRBD2 (6 bases). From germline, CDR1 is SQVTM and CDR2 ANQGSEA. Trimming stripped 6 bases from V and 1 base from J, with 10 bases between. This CDR3 comprises 12 residues. CDR3 region: CSVRGLSYEQYF. CDR3 bases: TGCAGCGTCCGGGGACTGTCCTACGAGCAGTACTTC.

The chain recombines TRBV2 with TRBJ2-3; weak D call: TRBD1 (5 bases). The CDR3 consists of 13 residues. Looked up from germline, CDR1 is SNHLY and CDR2 is FYNNEI. CDR3 sequence reads: CTLGAALTDTQYF. CDR3 bases: TGTACCTTAGGGGCAGCCCTCACAGATACGCAGTATTTT.

This clonotype was counted between two and nine times. The chain carries TRBV28 and TRBJ1-5, with D hard to call. Germline values: CDR1 MDHEN, CDR2 SYDVKM. The CDR3 consists of 15 residues. Trimming took off 8 bases at V and 3 bases at J, with 17 bases between the two ends. Written as DNA, the CDR3 is TGTGCCAGCCTCATACGCGGACGAGACAATCAGCCCCAGCATTTT. The encoded protein is CASLIRGRDNQPQHF.

The count of this clonotype is one. The rearrangement joins TRBV20-1 to TRBJ2-3; 9 bases agree with TRBD2. V shed 3 bases, J shed 11 bases, and the junction held 12 bases outside the gene matches. The CDR3 has 14 residues. Germline V gene sequence: CDR1 DFQATT, CDR2 SNEGSKA (reference sequence). The CDR3 DNA follows: TGCAGTGCTAGGGCAGTAGCGGGAGTCGATGAGCAGTATTTT. As protein: CSARAVAGVDEQYF.

This clonotype was detected ten times or more. The junction departs from germline at one end; a sequencing error may be responsible. The chain couples TRBV12-3 or TRBV12-4 to TRBJ2-1; D is uncertain. This CDR3 contains 11 residues. CDR3 in DNA: TGCGCCAGCAGCTTTGGACGTGAGCAGTTCTTC. The encoded protein is CASSFGREQFF.

The chain is built from TRBV12-3 or TRBV12-4 and TRBJ1-2; D ambiguous. The germline V and J ends were trimmed by 4 bases and 8 bases, with 14 bases remaining between them. The CDR3 has 13 residues. CDR3: CASSSESLGGYTF. CDR3 DNA sequence: TGTGCCAGCAGTTCTGAGTCATTGGGCGGCTACACCTTC.

J is TRBJ2-5 and V is TRBV20-1; 8 nucleotides agree with TRBD2. CDR1 and CDR2 (germline): DFQATT, SNEGSKA (reference sequence). V was pared by 2 bases and J by 4 bases, with 6 bases of the junction left unmatched. CDR3 length equals 14 residues. In nucleotides, the CDR3 is TGCAGTGCTAGATCGGGAGGGCCTGGAGAGACCCAGTACTTC. Encoded protein: CSARSGGPGETQYF.